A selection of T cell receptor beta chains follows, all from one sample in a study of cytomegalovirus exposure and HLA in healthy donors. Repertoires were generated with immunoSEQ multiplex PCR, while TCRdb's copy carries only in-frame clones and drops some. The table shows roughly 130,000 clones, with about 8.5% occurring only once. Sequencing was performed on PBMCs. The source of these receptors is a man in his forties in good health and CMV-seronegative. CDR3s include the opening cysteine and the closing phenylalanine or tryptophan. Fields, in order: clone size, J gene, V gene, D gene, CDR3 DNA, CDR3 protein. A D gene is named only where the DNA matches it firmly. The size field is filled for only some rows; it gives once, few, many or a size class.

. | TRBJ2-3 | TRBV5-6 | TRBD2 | TGTGCCAGCAGCACTAGCGGCCGCACAGATACGCAGTATTTT | CASSTSGRTDTQYF
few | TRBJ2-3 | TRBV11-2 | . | TGTGCCAGCAGCCGTAGCACAGATACGCAGTATTTT | CASSRSTDTQYF
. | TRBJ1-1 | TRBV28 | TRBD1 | TGTGCCAGCATCGACAGGGATGATACTGAAGCTTTCTTT | CASIDRDDTEAFF
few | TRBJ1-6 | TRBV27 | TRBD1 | TGTGCCAGCAGTGGGGGGACAGGGTTTGGTAATTCACCCCTCCACTTT | CASSGGTGFGNSPLHF
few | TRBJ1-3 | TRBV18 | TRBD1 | TGTGCCAGCTCACCGGGGACAGGGGGAAACACCATATATTTT | CASSPGTGGNTIYF
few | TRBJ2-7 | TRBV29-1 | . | TGCAGCGCCCGGGACACCCCCTACGAGCAGTACTTC | CSARDTPYEQYF
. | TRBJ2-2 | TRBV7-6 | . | TGTGCCAGCAGCTTACGCGAGGCGAACACCGGGGAGCTGTTTTTT | CASSLREANTGELFF
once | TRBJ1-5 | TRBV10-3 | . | TGTGCCATCAGCCCGGGAATAGGCAATCAGCCCCAGCATTTT | CAISPGIGNQPQHF
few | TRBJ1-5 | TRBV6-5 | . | TGTGCCAGCGGGGAGGGCAATCAGCCCCAGCATTTT | CASGEGNQPQHF
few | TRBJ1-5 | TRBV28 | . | TGTGCCAGCAGTTCCCTCGCCCGGGACTTACCGACCAATCAGCCCCAGCATTTT | CASSSLARDLPTNQPQHF
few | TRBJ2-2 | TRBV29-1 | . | TGCAGCGTTAACCAAGGGGGCACCGGGGAGCTGTTTTTT | CSVNQGGTGELFF
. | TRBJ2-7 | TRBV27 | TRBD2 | TGTGCCAGCAGCCCGACTAGCGGGGGCTACTACAAGCAGTACTTC | CASSPTSGGYYKQYF
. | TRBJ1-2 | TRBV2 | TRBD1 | TGTGCCAGCAGGGGACAGGGGGGCGGTGGCTACACCTTC | CASRGQGGGGYTF
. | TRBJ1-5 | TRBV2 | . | TGTGCCAGCGTCACAGAAGTTTCTCAGCCCCAGCATTTT | CASVTEVSQPQHF
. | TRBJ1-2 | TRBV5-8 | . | TGTGCCAGCAGACGGACAGCCAACTACACCTTC | CASRRTANYTF
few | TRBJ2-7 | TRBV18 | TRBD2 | TGTGCCAGCTCATCCGAGCGGGGGGGCCTTTACGAGCAGTACTTC | CASSSERGGLYEQYF
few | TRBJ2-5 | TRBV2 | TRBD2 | TGTGCCAGCAGCTGGACTAGCGGGAGGGAGACCCAGTACTTC | CASSWTSGRETQYF
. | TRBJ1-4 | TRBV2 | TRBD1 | TGTGCCAGCAGTGTGGCAGGGGGGCGGGAAAAACTGTTTTTT | CASSVAGGREKLFF
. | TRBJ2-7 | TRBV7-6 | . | TGTGCCAGCAGCTCCCTACAGGGATTCTACGAGCAGTACTTC | CASSSLQGFYEQYF
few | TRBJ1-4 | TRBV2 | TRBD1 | TGTGCCAGCAGTGTTCAGGGGGCGAATAATGAAAAACTGTTTTTT | CASSVQGANNEKLFF
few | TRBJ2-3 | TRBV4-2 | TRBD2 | TGTGCCAGCAGCCAAGATCGATCTAGCGGGGGGGCAGATACGCAGTATTTT | CASSQDRSSGGADTQYF
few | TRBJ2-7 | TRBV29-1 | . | TGCAGCATTTGGACTAACAGCGCCTACGAGCAGTACTTC | CSIWTNSAYEQYF
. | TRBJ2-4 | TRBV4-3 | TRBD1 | TGCGCCAGCAGCCAAGACAGGGGGCAAGGCAAAAACATTCAGTACTTC | CASSQDRGQGKNIQYF
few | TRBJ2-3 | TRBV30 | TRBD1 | TGTGCCTGGAGCGACGGGACAGGGATTACAGATACGCAGTATTTT | CAWSDGTGITDTQYF
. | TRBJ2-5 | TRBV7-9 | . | TGTGCCAGCAGCTCGAAAAGCGTCCAGCGCCAAGAGACCCAGTACTTC | CASSSKSVQRQETQYF
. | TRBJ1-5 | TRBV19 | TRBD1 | TGTGCCAGTACCCCAGGGGGCGTGCAGCCCCAGCATTTT | CASTPGGVQPQHF
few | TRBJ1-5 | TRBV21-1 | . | TGTGCCAGCAGCTCACCCGGGACAGGGGGAAGACAGCCCCAGCATTTT | CASSSPGTGGRQPQHF
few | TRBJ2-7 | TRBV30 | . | TGTGCCTGGGGTCCGTTTAGAGAGCCCGGCGAGCAGTACTTC | CAWGPFREPGEQYF
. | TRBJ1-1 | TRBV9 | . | TGTGCCAGCAGCGCGGCAGGCACTGAAGCTTTCTTT | CASSAAGTEAFF
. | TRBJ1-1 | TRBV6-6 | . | TGTGCCAGCAGTTACGATGGGGCGAACACTGAAGCTTTCTTT | CASSYDGANTEAFF
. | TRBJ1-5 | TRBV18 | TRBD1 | TGTGCCAGCTCACCAACAGGGGGCGATCAGCCCCAGCATTTT | CASSPTGGDQPQHF
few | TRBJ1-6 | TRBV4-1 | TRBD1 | TGCGCCAGCAGCCAAGACCCAACAGGGGAAGATTCACCCCTCCACTTT | CASSQDPTGEDSPLHF
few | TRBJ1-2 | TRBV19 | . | TGTGCCAGTAGTAGGGGCAGACTTAACTATGGCTACACCTTC | CASSRGRLNYGYTF
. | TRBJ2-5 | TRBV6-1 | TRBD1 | TGTGCCAGCAGTTCCCGGGACAGGGCGGCCACCCAGTACTTC | CASSSRDRAATQYF
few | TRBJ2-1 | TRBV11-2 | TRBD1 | TGTGCCAGCAGCTCAAGACAGGGGGCCGTATATGAGCAGTTCTTC | CASSSRQGAVYEQFF
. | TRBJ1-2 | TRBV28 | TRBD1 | TGTGCCAGCAGTAACTTGGACAGGGTCTGGGGCTACACCTTC | CASSNLDRVWGYTF
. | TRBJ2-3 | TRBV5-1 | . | TGCGCCAGCAGCTTGGGACTAGAATACACAGATACGCAGTATTTT | CASSLGLEYTDTQYF
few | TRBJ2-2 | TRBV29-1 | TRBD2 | TGCAGCGTTGGACGCGGGGGTACCGGGGAGCTGTTTTTT | CSVGRGGTGELFF
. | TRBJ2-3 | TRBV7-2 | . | TGTGCCAGCAGCTTAGATAGTAGCGCAACAGATACGCAGTATTTT | CASSLDSSATDTQYF
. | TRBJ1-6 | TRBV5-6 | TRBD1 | TGTGCCAGCAGCGGGGACAGGGTGGGGCATTCACCCCTCCACTTT | CASSGDRVGHSPLHF
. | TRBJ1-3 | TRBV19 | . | TGTGCCAGTAGTATTGGCAGGGTGACCTTATCTGGAAACACCATATATTTT | CASSIGRVTLSGNTIYF
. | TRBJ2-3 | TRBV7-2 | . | TGTGCCAGCAGCTTAGGGAGTAGATCGGCAGATACGCAGTATTTT | CASSLGSRSADTQYF
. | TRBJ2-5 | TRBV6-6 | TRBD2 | TGTGCCAGCAGTTACGCCTCGGGACTAGCTGAGACCCAGTACTTC | CASSYASGLAETQYF
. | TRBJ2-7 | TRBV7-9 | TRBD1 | TGTGCCAGCACCGGACAGGGCTACGAGCAGTACTTC | CASTGQGYEQYF
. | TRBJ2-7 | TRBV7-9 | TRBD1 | TGTGCCAGCAGCTTAGTACCAGGGGGCGAGCAGTACTTC | CASSLVPGGEQYF